These 2 T cell receptor beta chains originate from one sample sequenced in a study of blood T cells in healthy people across ages. A sample-barcoded 5' primer and a J-beta primer mix were used in a second PCR of roughly 7 to 11 cycles. In TCRdb, the 5' RACE reads were re-called with MiXCR into one record per CDR3 protein. This repertoire shows roughly 1.5 million distinct CDR3 sequences, 40% to 45% found once; its top ten account for around 4%. The sample comprised blood. The source of these receptors is a young woman in good health.

The chain joins TRBV29-1 to TRBJ2-5, with D unclear. The germline V and J ends were trimmed by 4 bases and 2 bases, with 11 bases remaining between them. The CDR3 covers 13 residues. Germline V gene lookup returns CDR1 SQVTM and CDR2 ANQGSEA. The CDR3 is CSVVQVLQETQYF. CDR3 in DNA: TGCAGCGTTGTTCAGGTCTTACAAGAGACCCAGTACTTC.

The chain employs TRBV2 and TRBJ1-1; the D gene is possibly TRBD1 (5 bases). V was shortened by 1 base and J by 5 bases, with 11 bases between the two germline ends. This CDR3 comprises 14 residues. Germline V gene lookup returns CDR1 SNHLY and CDR2 FYNNEI. CDR3 in amino acids: CASSEEGTYTEAFF. CDR3 DNA sequence: TGTGCCAGCAGTGAAGAGGGGACGTATACTGAAGCTTTCTTT.